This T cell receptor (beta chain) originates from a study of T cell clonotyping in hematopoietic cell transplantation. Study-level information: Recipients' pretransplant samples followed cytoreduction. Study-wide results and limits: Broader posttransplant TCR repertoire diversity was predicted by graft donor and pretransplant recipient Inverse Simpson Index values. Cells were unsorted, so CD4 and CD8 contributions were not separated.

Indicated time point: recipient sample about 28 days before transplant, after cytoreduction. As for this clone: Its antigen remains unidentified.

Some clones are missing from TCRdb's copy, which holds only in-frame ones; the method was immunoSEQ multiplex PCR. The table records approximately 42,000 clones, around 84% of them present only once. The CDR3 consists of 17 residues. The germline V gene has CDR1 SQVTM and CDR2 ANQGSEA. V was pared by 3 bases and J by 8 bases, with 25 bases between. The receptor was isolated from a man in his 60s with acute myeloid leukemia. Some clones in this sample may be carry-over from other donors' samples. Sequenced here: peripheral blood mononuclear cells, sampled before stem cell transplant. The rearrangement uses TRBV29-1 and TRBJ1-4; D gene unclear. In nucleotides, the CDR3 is TGCAGCGTTGAGCTTGGCCAGGTACCCAACTTATTGGAAAAACTGTTTTTT. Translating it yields CSVELGQVPNLLEKLFF. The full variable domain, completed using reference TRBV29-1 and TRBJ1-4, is SAVISQKPSRDICQRGTSLTIQCQVDSQVTMMFWYRQQPGQSLTLIATANQGSEATYESGFVIDKFPISRPNLTFSTLTVSNMSPEDSSIYLCSVELGQVPNLLEKLFFGSGTQLSVL.